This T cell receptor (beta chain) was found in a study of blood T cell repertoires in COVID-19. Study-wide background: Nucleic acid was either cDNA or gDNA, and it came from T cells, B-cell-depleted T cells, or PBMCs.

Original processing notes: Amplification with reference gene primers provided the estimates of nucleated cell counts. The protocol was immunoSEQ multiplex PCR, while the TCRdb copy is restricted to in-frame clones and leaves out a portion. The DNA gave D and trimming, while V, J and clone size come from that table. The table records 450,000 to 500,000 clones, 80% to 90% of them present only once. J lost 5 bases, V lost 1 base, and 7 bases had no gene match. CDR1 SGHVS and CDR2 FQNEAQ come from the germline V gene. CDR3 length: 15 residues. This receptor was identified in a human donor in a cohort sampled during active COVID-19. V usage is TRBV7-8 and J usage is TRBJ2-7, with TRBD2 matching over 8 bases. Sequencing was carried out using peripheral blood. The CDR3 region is CASSLEGGRRNEQYF. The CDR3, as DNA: TGTGCCAGCAGCTTAGAGGGCGGGAGGAGGAACGAGCAGTACTTC.